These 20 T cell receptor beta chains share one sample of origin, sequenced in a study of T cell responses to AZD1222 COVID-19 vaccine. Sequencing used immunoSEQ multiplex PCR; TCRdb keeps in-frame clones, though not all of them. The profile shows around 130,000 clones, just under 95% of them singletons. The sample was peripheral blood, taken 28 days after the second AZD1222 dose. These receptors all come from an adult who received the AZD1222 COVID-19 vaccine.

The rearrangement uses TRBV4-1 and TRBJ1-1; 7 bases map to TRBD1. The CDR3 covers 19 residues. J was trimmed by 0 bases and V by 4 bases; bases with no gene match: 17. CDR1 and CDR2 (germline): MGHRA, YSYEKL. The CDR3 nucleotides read TGCGCCAGCAGCCCGCCCCTTCAGGACAGGACCGAATTGAACACTGAAGCTTTCTTT. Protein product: CASSPPLQDRTELNTEAFF.

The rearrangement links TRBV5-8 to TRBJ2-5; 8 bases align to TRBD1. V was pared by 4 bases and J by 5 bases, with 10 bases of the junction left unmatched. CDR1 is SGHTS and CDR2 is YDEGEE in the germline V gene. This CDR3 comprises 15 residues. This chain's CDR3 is CASSPDRTGSETQYF. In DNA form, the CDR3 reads TGTGCCAGCAGCCCCGATCGGACAGGGAGCGAGACCCAGTACTTC.

The CDR3 DNA follows: TGTGCCAGCTCACCCGGACAGGGACCCTACAATGAGCAGTTCTTC. It translates to CASSPGQGPYNEQFF. The chain couples TRBV18 to TRBJ2-1, with 8 nucleotides matching TRBD1. The V segment lost 3 bases and the J segment 2 bases; nucleotides outside the gene matches: 3. This CDR3 has 15 residues. From germline, CDR1 is KGHSH and CDR2 LQKENI.

CDR3 bases: TGTGCCAGCAGCTTTGGGACAGGGGGTAATTGGGATTCACCCCTCCACTTT. Translating it yields CASSFGTGGNWDSPLHF. V usage is TRBV11-3 and J usage is TRBJ1-6; 11 positions agree with TRBD1. This CDR3 is 17 amino acids long. The V segment lost 3 bases and the J segment 8 bases; nucleotides outside the gene matches: 9. Germline CDR1 and CDR2: SGHNT and YENEEA.

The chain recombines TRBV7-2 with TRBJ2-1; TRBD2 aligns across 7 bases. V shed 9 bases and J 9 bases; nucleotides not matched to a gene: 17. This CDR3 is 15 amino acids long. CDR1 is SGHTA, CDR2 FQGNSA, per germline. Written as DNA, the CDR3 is TGTGCCAGTGAAGAGGCTAGCGGCCCTTACCGTGAGCAGTTCTTC. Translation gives CASEEASGPYREQFF.

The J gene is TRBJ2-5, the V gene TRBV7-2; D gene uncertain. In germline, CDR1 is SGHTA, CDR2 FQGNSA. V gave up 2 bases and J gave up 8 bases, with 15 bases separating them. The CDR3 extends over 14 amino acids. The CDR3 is CASSLPDHQVTQYF. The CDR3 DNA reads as TGTGCCAGCAGCTTACCGGACCATCAAGTTACCCAGTACTTC.

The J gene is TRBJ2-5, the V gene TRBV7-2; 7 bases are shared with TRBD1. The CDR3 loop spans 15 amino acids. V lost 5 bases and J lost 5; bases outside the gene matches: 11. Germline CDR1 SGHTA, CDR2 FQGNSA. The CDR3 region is CASSDTGAGWETQYF. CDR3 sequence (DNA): TGTGCCAGCAGCGACACAGGGGCAGGATGGGAGACCCAGTACTTC.

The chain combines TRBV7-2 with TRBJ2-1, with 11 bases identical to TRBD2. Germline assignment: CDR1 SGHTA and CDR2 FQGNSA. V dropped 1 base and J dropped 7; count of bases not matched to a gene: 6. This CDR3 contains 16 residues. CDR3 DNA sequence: TGTGCCAGCAGCTTAGATGGGACTAGCGGAGTGAATGAGCAGTTCTTC. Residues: CASSLDGTSGVNEQFF. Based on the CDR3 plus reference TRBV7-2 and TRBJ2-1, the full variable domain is GAGVSQSPSNKVTEKGKDVELRCDPISGHTALYWYRQSLGQGLEFLIYFQGNSAPDKSGLPSDRFSAERTGGSVSTLTIQRTQQEDSAVYLCASSLDGTSGVNEQFFGPGTRLTVL.

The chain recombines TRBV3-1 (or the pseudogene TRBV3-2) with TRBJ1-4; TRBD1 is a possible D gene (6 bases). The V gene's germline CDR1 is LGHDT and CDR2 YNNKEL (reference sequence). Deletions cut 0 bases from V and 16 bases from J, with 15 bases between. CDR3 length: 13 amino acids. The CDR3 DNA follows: TGTGCCAGCAGCCAAGATCGTTTACAGGGAACGTTTTTT. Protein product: CASSQDRLQGTFF.

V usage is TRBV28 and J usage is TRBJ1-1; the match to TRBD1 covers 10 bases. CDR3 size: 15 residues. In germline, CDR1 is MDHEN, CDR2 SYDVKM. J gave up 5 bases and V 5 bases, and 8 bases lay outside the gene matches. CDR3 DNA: TGTGCCAGCAGTCCCTCGGGACAGGGGAAGACTGAAGCTTTCTTT. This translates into CASSPSGQGKTEAFF.

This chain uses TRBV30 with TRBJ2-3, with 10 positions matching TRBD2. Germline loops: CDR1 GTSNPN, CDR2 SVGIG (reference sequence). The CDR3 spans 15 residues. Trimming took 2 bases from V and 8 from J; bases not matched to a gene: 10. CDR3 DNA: TGTGCCTGGAGTCTCAGCATTAGCGGGGGGCGTACGCAGTATTTT. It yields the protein CAWSLSISGGRTQYF.

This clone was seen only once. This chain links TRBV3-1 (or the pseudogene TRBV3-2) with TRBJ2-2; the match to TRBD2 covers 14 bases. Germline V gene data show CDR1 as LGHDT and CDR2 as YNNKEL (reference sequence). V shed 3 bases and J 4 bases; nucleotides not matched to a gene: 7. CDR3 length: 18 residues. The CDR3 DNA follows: TGTGCCAGCAGCCACCTTACCGGGACTAGCGGGGGCACCGGGGAGCTGTTTTTT. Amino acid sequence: CASSHLTGTSGGTGELFF.

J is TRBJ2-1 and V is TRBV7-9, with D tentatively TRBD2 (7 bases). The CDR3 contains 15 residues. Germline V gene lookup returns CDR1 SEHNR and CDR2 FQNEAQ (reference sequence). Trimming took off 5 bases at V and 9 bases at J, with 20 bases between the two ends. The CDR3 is CASSRGGHGLGEQFF. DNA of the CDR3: TGTGCCAGCAGCAGGGGGGGGCACGGATTAGGTGAGCAGTTCTTC.

The CDR3 nucleotides are TGTGCCAGCAGTCCCCCCCTGGGGTGGGCAGATACGCAGTATTTT. As protein: CASSPPLGWADTQYF. The chain uses TRBV27 and TRBJ2-3; D unresolved. Germline CDR1 is MNHEY and CDR2 is SMNVEV (reference sequence). CDR3 length: 15 residues. Between the trimmed V and J ends, which lost 5 bases and 4 bases, there was a span of 16 bases.

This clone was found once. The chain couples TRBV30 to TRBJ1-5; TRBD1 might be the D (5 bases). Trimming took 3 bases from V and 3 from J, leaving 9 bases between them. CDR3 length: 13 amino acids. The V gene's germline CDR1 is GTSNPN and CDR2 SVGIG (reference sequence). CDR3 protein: CAWSGGANQPQHF. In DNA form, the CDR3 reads TGTGCCTGGAGCGGGGGAGCCAATCAGCCCCAGCATTTT.

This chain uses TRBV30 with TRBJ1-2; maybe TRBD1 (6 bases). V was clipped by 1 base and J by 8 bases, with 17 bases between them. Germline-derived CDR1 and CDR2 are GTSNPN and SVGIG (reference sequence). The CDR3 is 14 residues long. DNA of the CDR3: TGTGCCTGGAGTGGGGACACTTCGACAGCGGGCTACACCTTC. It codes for CAWSGDTSTAGYTF.

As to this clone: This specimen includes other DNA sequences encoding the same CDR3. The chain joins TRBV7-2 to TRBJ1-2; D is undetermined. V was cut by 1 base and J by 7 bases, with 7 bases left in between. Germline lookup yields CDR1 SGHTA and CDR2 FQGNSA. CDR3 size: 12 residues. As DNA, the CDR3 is TGTGCCAGCAGCTTAGATCGTGTTGGCTACACCTTC. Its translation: CASSLDRVGYTF. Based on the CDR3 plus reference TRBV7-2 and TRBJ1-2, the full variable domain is GAGVSQSPSNKVTEKGKDVELRCDPISGHTALYWYRQSLGQGLEFLIYFQGNSAPDKSGLPSDRFSAERTGGSVSTLTIQRTQQEDSAVYLCASSLDRVGYTFGSGTRLTVV.

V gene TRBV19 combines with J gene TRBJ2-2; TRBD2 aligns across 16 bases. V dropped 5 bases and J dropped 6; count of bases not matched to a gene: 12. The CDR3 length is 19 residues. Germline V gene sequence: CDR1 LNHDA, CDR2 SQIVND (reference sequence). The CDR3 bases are TGTGCCAGTAGTGCACCACCGGGACTAGCGGGAGGGGGCGCCGGGGAGCTGTTTTTT. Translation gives CASSAPPGLAGGGAGELFF.

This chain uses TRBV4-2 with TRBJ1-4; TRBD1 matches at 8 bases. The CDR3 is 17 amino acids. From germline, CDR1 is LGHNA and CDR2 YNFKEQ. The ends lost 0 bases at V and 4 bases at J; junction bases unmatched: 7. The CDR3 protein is CASSQDLVTGVNEKLFF. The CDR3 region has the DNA TGTGCCAGCAGCCAAGATTTGGTGACAGGGGTTAATGAAAAACTGTTTTTT.

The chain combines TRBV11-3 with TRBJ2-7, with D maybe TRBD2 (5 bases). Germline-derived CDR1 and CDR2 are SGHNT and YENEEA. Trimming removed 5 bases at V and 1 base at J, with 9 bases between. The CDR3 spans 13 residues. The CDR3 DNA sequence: TGTGCCAGCAGCCAGGAGGAGTCCTACGAGCAGTACTTC. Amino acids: CASSQEESYEQYF.